What follows are 20 T cell receptor beta chains derived from one specimen sequenced in a study of T cells after yellow fever vaccination. One entry per CDR3 protein results from TCRdb running MiXCR on the 5' RACE reads. The repertoire holds about 170,000 distinct CDR3 sequences, with more than 9.5% as singletons. Source: CD8+ T cells sorted from PBMCs, taken 15 days after the yellow fever booster vaccination. The receptors originated from a young man who received the YFV17D yellow fever vaccine.

This clonotype has only a few counts. The chain recombines TRBV19 with TRBJ2-3, with 9 bases identical to TRBD2. The CDR3 is 12 residues long. In germline, CDR1 is LNHDA, CDR2 SQIVND (reference sequence). Unmatched junction bases numbered 8, after V lost 5 bases and J lost 14 bases. CDR3 in DNA: TGTGCCAGTAGTCCCGGGACTAGCAGTCGGTATTTT. Its translation: CASSPGTSSRYF. Variable domain in full (rest from reference TRBV19 and TRBJ2-3): DGGITQSPKYLFRKEGQNVTLSCEQNLNHDAMYWYRQDPGQGLRLIYYSQIVNDFQKGDIAEGYSVSREKKESFPLTVTSAQKNPTAFYLCASSPGTSSRYFGPGTRLTVL.

The sample holds many counts of this clonotype. The chain employs TRBV18 and TRBJ1-1, with D possibly TRBD1 on 6 matching bases. This CDR3 is 12 amino acids long. Trimming cost V 2 bases and J 8 bases, with 9 bases left between them. CDR1 is KGHSH, CDR2 LQKENI, per germline. The CDR3 is CASSPSTGEAFF. CDR3 nucleotides: TGTGCCAGCTCACCAAGTACAGGGGAAGCTTTCTTT.

The rearrangement uses TRBV13 and TRBJ2-5, with 7 bases lining up with TRBD2. Germline values: CDR1 PRHDT, CDR2 FYEKMQ (reference sequence). The junction had 10 bases not matched to a gene; V was cut back by 1 base and J by 5 bases. The CDR3 is made up of 16 amino acids. CDR3 DNA sequence: TGTGCCAGCAGCTTAGTGGGAGGGGCGGCGTGGGAGACCCAGTACTTC. It specifies CASSLVGGAAWETQYF.

This clonotype was observed a handful of times. The chain links TRBV27 to TRBJ1-6; the D is unclear. V was cut by 4 bases and J by 0 bases, with 16 bases left in between. Germline CDR1 and CDR2: MNHEY and SMNVEV (reference sequence). The CDR3 length is 18 residues. Here the CDR3 DNA reads TGTGCCAGCAGTTCCTCTGTGGGATTGAGCTCCTATAATTCACCCCTCCACTTT. Translating gives CASSSSVGLSSYNSPLHF.

Only a few counts were recorded for this clonotype. J is TRBJ1-6 and V is TRBV7-9; D call uncertain. Germline CDR1 and CDR2: SEHNR and FQNEAQ (reference sequence). CDR3 length: 14 residues. V lost 5 bases to trimming and J lost 10 bases, with 15 bases between them. The CDR3 DNA reads TGTGCCAGCAGCCCCCCCGGATCGGGCTCACCCCTCCACTTT. Translating gives CASSPPGSGSPLHF.

This clonotype was observed a few times. The J gene is TRBJ2-2, the V gene TRBV7-6, with D unresolved. Germline CDR1 and CDR2: SGHVS and FNYEAQ. The V end lost 8 bases, the J end lost 2 bases, and 12 bases lay between the germline ends. The CDR3 totals 14 residues. CDR3 sequence: CASGKSHNTGELFF. Here the CDR3 DNA reads TGTGCCAGCGGCAAAAGCCATAACACCGGGGAGCTGTTTTTT.

This clonotype was seen only a few times. The chain employs TRBV2 and TRBJ2-1; no clear D. Trimming took off 1 base at V and 8 bases at J, with 9 bases between the two ends. This CDR3 contains 13 residues. Germline V gene lookup returns CDR1 SNHLY and CDR2 FYNNEI. The CDR3 region has the DNA TGTGCCAGCAGTGAAGGATTGGGTCATGAGCAGTTCTTC. Protein: CASSEGLGHEQFF.

This clonotype was detected only a few times. The chain couples TRBV7-9 to TRBJ2-3, with TRBD1 matching 8 bases. The CDR3 totals 16 residues. The junction had 5 bases not matched to a gene; V was cut back by 1 base and J by 2 bases. Looked up from germline, CDR1 is SEHNR and CDR2 is FQNEAQ (reference sequence). The CDR3 reads CASSLGWGQDTDTQYF. The CDR3 region has the DNA TGTGCCAGCAGCTTAGGATGGGGACAGGACACAGATACGCAGTATTTT.

The chain carries TRBV9 and TRBJ1-5; unclear D gene. The germline CDR1 and CDR2 sequences are SGDLS and YYNGEE. The CDR3 is made up of 14 amino acids. V was pared by 3 bases and J by 3 bases, with 10 bases between. The CDR3, as DNA: TGTGCCAGCAGCGCTACAGCAACCAATCAGCCCCAGCATTTT. This gives the protein CASSATATNQPQHF.

This clonotype was detected many times. V usage is TRBV5-1 and J usage is TRBJ2-7; TRBD1 agrees at 7 bases. J gave up 3 bases and V 0 bases, and 3 bases lay outside the gene matches. CDR3 length: 14 amino acids. Germline V gene lookup returns CDR1 SGHRS and CDR2 YFSETQ. Written as DNA, the CDR3 is TGCGCCAGCAGCTTGGGGGACAGCAACTACGAGCAGTACGTC. Translating it yields CASSLGDSNYEQYV.

This sequence joins TRBV20-1 and TRBJ1-5; unclear D gene. This CDR3 comprises 13 residues. CDR1 and CDR2 from the germline V gene are DFQATT and SNEGSKA (reference sequence). V shed 4 bases and J shed 0 bases, with 7 bases lying between them. The CDR3 sequence is CSAKKYSNQPQHF. The CDR3 nucleotides are TGCAGTGCTAAGAAATATAGCAATCAGCCCCAGCATTTT.

The chain has TRBV6-2 or TRBV6-3 and TRBJ2-1; D is perhaps TRBD1 or TRBD2 (6 bases each). V was trimmed by 5 bases and J by 5 bases, leaving 16 bases between them. From germline, CDR1 is MNHEY and CDR2 SVGEGT. This CDR3 comprises 15 residues. The CDR3 DNA is TGTGCCAGCAGTATGGGGGGCGGACCGAACAATGAGCAGTTCTTC. Its translation is CASSMGGGPNNEQFF.

This clonotype occurred a few times. V gene TRBV9 combines with J gene TRBJ2-1, with 7 bases that match TRBD2. The CDR3 covers 13 residues. Per the germline V gene, CDR1 is SGDLS and CDR2 is YYNGEE. V lost 3 bases and J lost 9; bases outside the gene matches: 6. DNA for the CDR3: TGTGCCAGCAGCGCCGGGGGGAGGGGTGAGCAGTTCTTC. Amino acid sequence: CASSAGGRGEQFF.

This clonotype was seen only a few times. The chain combines TRBV14 with TRBJ1-1; D call uncertain. This CDR3 has 12 amino acids. Germline CDR1 is SGHDN and CDR2 is FVKESK. V lost 4 bases to trimming and J lost 5 bases, with 8 bases between them. DNA of the CDR3: TGTGCCAGCAGCCCGACGTGGACTGAAGCTTTCTTT. Its translation: CASSPTWTEAFF.

V is TRBV4-3 and J is TRBJ2-3; TRBD1 agrees at 10 bases. This CDR3 comprises 16 residues. CDR1 is LGHNA, CDR2 YSLEER, per germline. The junction had 5 bases not matched to a gene; V was cut back by 1 base and J by 4 bases. CDR3 in amino acids: CASSQAPDRGADTQYF. CDR3 bases: TGCGCCAGCAGCCAAGCCCCGGACAGGGGGGCAGATACGCAGTATTTT.

The rearrangement joins TRBV4-2 to TRBJ2-7; D perhaps matches TRBD1 (6 bases). Deletions cut 0 bases from V and 5 bases from J, with 8 bases between. The germline V gene encodes CDR1 LGHNA and CDR2 YNFKEQ. This CDR3 comprises 13 residues. The chain's CDR3 is CASSQDGGHEQYF. CDR3 DNA sequence: TGTGCCAGCAGCCAAGATGGGGGCCACGAGCAGTACTTC.

The sample holds many counts of this clonotype. V is TRBV4-2 and J is TRBJ2-5, with D maybe TRBD2 (5 bases). V lost 1 base and J 3 bases, leaving 9 bases between the germline ends. The CDR3 loop spans 14 amino acids. The V gene's germline CDR1 is LGHNA and CDR2 YNFKEQ. For the CDR3, the DNA is TGTGCCAGCAGCCAAGTAACTAGAGAAGAGACCCAGTACTTC. Translating it yields CASSQVTREETQYF.

Regarding this clonotype: The junction shows a germline mismatch at one end, possibly a read error. The chain has TRBV6-1 and TRBJ1-1; 10 bases are shared with TRBD1. The CDR3 extends over 14 amino acids. Germline-derived CDR1 and CDR2 are MNHNS and SASEGT. This chain's CDR3 is CASSEVPGQGLYGF. The CDR3 coding sequence is TGTGCCAGCAGTGAAGTGCCGGGACAGGGGTTGTATGGCTTT.

The genes are TRBV9 and TRBJ2-7; unclear D gene. There are 14 residues in the CDR3. V gave up 0 bases and J gave up 4 bases, with 11 bases separating them. Looked up from germline, CDR1 is SGDLS and CDR2 is YYNGEE. The CDR3 region has the DNA TGTGCCAGCAGCGTAGACTCGGGTGGGTACGAGCAGTACTTC. Translated, it gives CASSVDSGGYEQYF.

A few counts support this clonotype. In DNA, the CDR3 is TGTGCCAGCAGCCATAGGACGTCCTACGAGCAGTACGTC. It encodes CASSHRTSYEQYV. The V gene is TRBV6-2 or TRBV6-3, the J gene TRBJ2-7; D not resolved. CDR1 is MNHEY, CDR2 SVGEGT, per germline. V was clipped by 6 bases and J by 1 base, with 10 bases between them. This CDR3 is 13 amino acids long.